A single sample gave rise to the 27 T cell receptor beta chains below, sequenced in a study of a mutant IDH1 vaccine in newly diagnosed glioma. Clones were read by immunoSEQ multiplex PCR, and TCRdb kept only the in-frame ones, dropping some. The sample comprises under 150,000 clones, around 77% of which are singletons, and 4.5% to 7% rests with the top ten. The time point was: week 11, during vaccination. Vaccinated patients received 300 ug of mutant IDH1 20-mer peptide per dose, with topical imiquimod. These TCRs are of unknown antigen specificity. The sample consisted of PBMCs, taken from a glioma patient whose treatment included an IDH1 peptide vaccine. These receptors originate from a man aged 40-49 years with glioma.

As to this clone: The same CDR3 also results from other DNA sequences found in this sample. The genes are TRBV7-2 and TRBJ1-1; D remains ambiguous. CDR3 length: 13 residues. From germline, CDR1 is SGHTA and CDR2 FQGNSA. V was shortened by 5 bases and J by 0 bases, with 7 bases between the two germline ends. DNA for the CDR3: TGTGCCAGCAGCCTCACAATGAACACTGAAGCTTTCTTT. Translating it yields CASSLTMNTEAFF.

The V call is TRBV2, the J call TRBJ2-7, with D unclear. CDR3 length: 12 amino acids. Germline V CDR1 and CDR2: SNHLY, FYNNEI. V gave up 5 bases and J gave up 2 bases, with 7 bases separating them. CDR3 residues: CASSPWAYEQYF. DNA for the CDR3: TGTGCCAGCAGTCCTTGGGCCTACGAGCAGTACTTC.

The rearrangement links TRBV7-9 to TRBJ2-1, with D possibly matching TRBD2 (6 bases). The CDR3 totals 16 residues. In germline, CDR1 is SEHNR, CDR2 FQNEAQ (reference sequence). Trimming took 7 bases from V and 1 from J, leaving 17 bases between them. The CDR3 loop is CASTRMEGWSYNEQFF. The CDR3 nucleotides are TGTGCCAGCACTCGAATGGAGGGCTGGTCCTACAATGAGCAGTTCTTC. The variable domain in full, completed from reference TRBV7-9 and TRBJ2-1, reads DTGVSQNPRHKITKRGQNVTFRCDPISEHNRLYWYRQTLGQGPEFLTYFQNEAQLEKSRLLSDRFSAERPKGSFSTLEIQRTEQGDSAMYLCASTRMEGWSYNEQFFGPGTRLTVL.

This clone was counted a few times. The chain employs TRBV25-1 and TRBJ2-5, with a possible D match to TRBD1 (6 bases). From germline, CDR1 is MGHDK and CDR2 SYGVNS. This CDR3 has 14 amino acids. V was trimmed by 9 bases and J by 0 bases, leaving 14 bases between them. The DNA for the CDR3 is TGTGCCAGTCAGGGGCTGGAGTACCAAGAGACCCAGTACTTC. It yields the protein CASQGLEYQETQYF.

The chain links TRBV28 to TRBJ2-7, with D hard to call. The V end was cut by 2 bases, the J end by 6 bases, with 8 bases between. This CDR3 contains 12 residues. The germline V gene has CDR1 MDHEN and CDR2 SYDVKM. CDR3 in DNA: TGTGCCAGCAGTTTACTATATGGCGAGCAGTACTTC. Amino acid sequence: CASSLLYGEQYF.

The chain recombines TRBV7-2 with TRBJ1-1; D not certain. The length of the CDR3 is 15 residues. Trimming pared 5 bases from V and 0 bases from J, leaving 13 bases between. Germline CDR1 reads SGHTA; CDR2 reads FQGNSA. CDR3 in DNA: TGTGCCAGCAGCCCCCAACATGCGATGAACACTGAAGCTTTCTTT. As protein: CASSPQHAMNTEAFF.

The chain joins TRBV9 to TRBJ1-6, with a tentative D call TRBD1 (5 bases). The germline V and J ends were trimmed by 3 bases and 5 bases, with 9 bases remaining between them. Germline CDR1 reads SGDLS; CDR2 reads YYNGEE. CDR3 length: 14 amino acids. CDR3 DNA: TGTGCCAGCAGCGAGGGGAGAGATAATTCACCCCTCCACTTT. It is translated as CASSEGRDNSPLHF.

The J gene is TRBJ2-4, the V gene TRBV5-6, with D possibly TRBD2 on 6 matching bases. V was pared by 2 bases and J by 0 bases, with 18 bases between. This CDR3 is 18 amino acids long. Germline V gene sequence: CDR1 SGHDT, CDR2 YYEEEE. CDR3 coding DNA: TGTGCCAGCAGCTTTAGAATGACGCGGGAAGAAGCCAAAAACATTCAGTACTTC. This encodes CASSFRMTREEAKNIQYF. The full variable domain, in which reference TRBV5-6 and TRBJ2-4 provide the parts outside the CDR3, is DAGVTQSPTHLIKTRGQQVTLRCSPKSGHDTVSWYQQALGQGPQFIFQYYEEEERQRGNFPDRFSGHQFPNYSSELNVNALLLGDSALYLCASSFRMTREEAKNIQYFGAGTRLSVL.

This clone has just a few counts. V is TRBV20-1 and J is TRBJ2-5, with D maybe TRBD1 (5 bases). The CDR3 extends over 11 amino acids. V was pared by 6 bases and J by 5 bases, with 10 bases between. CDR1 is DFQATT, CDR2 SNEGSKA, per germline (reference sequence). Here the CDR3 reads CSARGAETQYF. CDR3 bases: TGCAGTGCCCGTGGGGCCGAGACCCAGTACTTC.

The CDR3 is CASSPPGDHGELFF. Here the CDR3 DNA reads TGTGCCAGCAGTCCCCCAGGGGATCACGGGGAGCTGTTTTTT. The rearrangement uses TRBV25-1 and TRBJ2-2; tentative D call: TRBD1 (6 bases). Germline V gene data show CDR1 as MGHDK and CDR2 as SYGVNS. Trimming took 5 bases from V and 7 from J, leaving 14 bases between them. The CDR3 length is 14 residues.

This clone was found once. V gene TRBV12-5 combines with J gene TRBJ1-4; D uncertain. Trimming took off 4 bases at V and 1 base at J, with 13 bases between the two ends. From germline, CDR1 is LGHNT and CDR2 FRNRAP. The CDR3 is 16 residues long. CDR3 nucleotide sequence: TGTGCTAGTGGTTCGCCAAGAGACGGAACTAATGAAAAACTGTTTTTT. This codes for CASGSPRDGTNEKLFF.

Of note for this clone: One junction end disagrees with the germline gene, perhaps due to a read error. The V gene is TRBV29-1, the J gene TRBJ2-7, with D possibly TRBD1 on 6 matching bases. The CDR3 runs 12 residues. The germline V gene has CDR1 SQVTM and CDR2 ANQGSEA. The CDR3, as DNA: TGCAGCGCTGAACAGGGAAACTACGAGCAGTACTTC. Translating it yields CSAEQGNYEQYF.

The V and J genes are TRBV4-2 and TRBJ1-3; the match to TRBD1 covers 9 bases. From germline, CDR1 is LGHNA and CDR2 YNFKEQ. This CDR3 has 18 amino acids. V shed 4 bases, J shed 0 bases, and the junction held 10 bases outside the gene matches. In DNA form, the CDR3 reads TGTGCCAGCAGCCCGGGACAGGGCCCCTTGAGCTCTGGAAACACCATATATTTT. Translating gives CASSPGQGPLSSGNTIYF.

This chain uses TRBV5-1 with TRBJ1-5; 12 bases are shared with TRBD1. This CDR3 has 16 amino acids. V shed 0 bases, J shed 9 bases, and the junction held 7 bases outside the gene matches. Germline CDR1 and CDR2: SGHRS and YFSETQ. The CDR3 is CASSLGDRGLDRPQHF. In nucleotides, the CDR3 is TGCGCCAGCAGCTTGGGGGACAGGGGGCTTGATCGGCCCCAGCATTTT.

V usage is TRBV28 and J usage is TRBJ2-2, with 8 bases fitting TRBD2. With 5 bases clipped from V and 2 bases from J, the junction kept 4 bases outside the gene matches. This CDR3 contains 15 residues. Germline assignment: CDR1 MDHEN and CDR2 SYDVKM. The CDR3 DNA follows: TGTGCCAGCAGTAGTAGCGGGGCTAACACCGGGGAGCTGTTTTTT. This sequence encodes CASSSSGANTGELFF.

The chain combines TRBV19 with TRBJ1-1; TRBD1 matches 10 bases. The CDR3 is made up of 16 amino acids. With V trimmed by 1 base and J by 3 bases, 5 bases remained unmatched. Germline V gene lookup returns CDR1 LNHDA and CDR2 SQIVND (reference sequence). CDR3 in DNA: TGTGCCAGTAGTATAGGCCGGACAGGGGGGCACACTGAAGCTTTCTTT. Protein sequence: CASSIGRTGGHTEAFF.

In its sample, this clone was seen once. The genes are TRBV7-9 and TRBJ2-2; the D call may be TRBD1 or TRBD2 (5 bases each). CDR3 length: 14 residues. CDR1 and CDR2 (germline): SEHNR, FQNEAQ (reference sequence). With 3 bases removed from V and 2 bases from J, the gap between germline ends came to 7 bases. CDR3 amino acids: CASSFGDNTGELFF. The CDR3 region has the DNA TGTGCCAGCAGCTTTGGGGACAACACCGGGGAGCTGTTTTTT.

J is TRBJ2-7 and V is TRBV5-1, with 10 bases identical to TRBD1. Germline V CDR1 and CDR2: SGHRS, YFSETQ. The CDR3 covers 14 residues. After removal of 3 bases from V and 3 bases from J, the junction contained 3 bases not matched to a gene. CDR3 DNA sequence: TGCGCCAGCAGCTCCGGGACAGGGGTCTACGAGCAGTACTTC. It codes for CASSSGTGVYEQYF.

The chain employs TRBV30 and TRBJ2-7; 7 bases line up with TRBD1. There are 15 residues in the CDR3. CDR1 and CDR2 (germline): GTSNPN, SVGIG (reference sequence). The V and J ends lost 6 bases and 7 bases, in that order; junction bases with no gene match: 18. CDR3 in amino acids: CACPKKGAVTGEQYF. In DNA form, the CDR3 reads TGTGCCTGCCCTAAAAAGGGGGCTGTAACAGGGGAGCAGTACTTC.

The V gene is TRBV19, the J gene TRBJ2-1; 11 nucleotides line up with TRBD2. Germline V CDR1 and CDR2: LNHDA, SQIVND (reference sequence). Germline trimming cut 6 bases from V and 9 bases from J; bases unmatched to any gene: 4. This CDR3 region has 13 residues. CDR3 loop: CASRVAGGREQFF. The CDR3 DNA follows: TGTGCCAGTAGGGTAGCGGGAGGGCGTGAGCAGTTCTTC. Variable domain in full (rest from reference TRBV19 and TRBJ2-1): DGGITQSPKYLFRKEGQNVTLSCEQNLNHDAMYWYRQDPGQGLRLIYYSQIVNDFQKGDIAEGYSVSREKKESFPLTVTSAQKNPTAFYLCASRVAGGREQFFGPGTRLTVL.

The rearrangement links TRBV14 to TRBJ2-7; no clear D. This CDR3 has 14 amino acids. The V gene's germline CDR1 is SGHDN and CDR2 FVKESK. Trimming stripped 3 bases from V and 3 bases from J, with 12 bases between. CDR3 in amino acids: CASSHVSEYYEQYF. CDR3 bases: TGTGCCAGCAGCCATGTTTCCGAATACTACGAGCAGTACTTC.

This clone has a single count. The V gene is TRBV27, the J gene TRBJ2-7; TRBD1 agrees at 9 bases. Losses at the gene ends were 3 bases for V and 1 base for J; bases not matched to a gene: 4. This CDR3 has 15 amino acids. Germline lookup yields CDR1 MNHEY and CDR2 SMNVEV (reference sequence). The CDR3 here is CASSFRQGGSYEQYF. For the CDR3, the DNA is TGTGCCAGCAGTTTCCGACAGGGGGGGTCCTACGAGCAGTACTTC.

The chain employs TRBV30 and TRBJ2-6, with D uncertain. V was shortened by 0 bases and J by 2 bases, with 11 bases between the two germline ends. CDR1 and CDR2 (germline): GTSNPN, SVGIG (reference sequence). The CDR3 has 16 residues. This CDR3 is CAWSVGSTAGANVLTF. The CDR3 coding sequence is TGTGCCTGGAGTGTAGGTAGTACCGCTGGGGCCAACGTCCTGACTTTC.

The V and J genes are TRBV7-2 and TRBJ2-3, with TRBD2 matching over 8 bases. Trimming took 4 bases from V and 3 from J; bases not matched to a gene: 3. Per the germline V gene, CDR1 is SGHTA and CDR2 is FQGNSA. The CDR3 runs 14 residues. This chain's CDR3 is CASSWGGGTDTQYF. DNA of the CDR3: TGTGCCAGCAGCTGGGGCGGGGGGACAGATACGCAGTATTTT. Variable domain in full (rest from reference TRBV7-2 and TRBJ2-3): GAGVSQSPSNKVTEKGKDVELRCDPISGHTALYWYRQSLGQGLEFLIYFQGNSAPDKSGLPSDRFSAERTGGSVSTLTIQRTQQEDSAVYLCASSWGGGTDTQYFGPGTRLTVL.

The J gene is TRBJ2-1, the V gene TRBV7-9, with D unclear. Per germline, CDR1 SEHNR and CDR2 FQNEAQ (reference sequence). The CDR3 runs 11 residues. Trimming took 3 bases from V and 7 from J, leaving 4 bases between them. The CDR3 DNA follows: TGTGCCAGCAGCTTTCAAAATGAGCAGTTCTTC. Residues: CASSFQNEQFF.

The V and J genes are TRBV5-1 and TRBJ2-3; D is possibly TRBD1 or TRBD2 (6 bases each). This CDR3 has 16 amino acids. V lost 0 bases, J lost 8 bases, and 19 bases lay in between. The V gene's germline CDR1 is SGHRS and CDR2 YFSETQ. Here the CDR3 DNA reads TGCGCCAGCAGCTTGGCCCTCGGGGGCCAACACGGTACGCAGTATTTT. Protein product: CASSLALGGQHGTQYF.

This clone was observed a single time. This chain uses TRBV5-1 with TRBJ2-5; D is possibly TRBD2 (6 bases). This CDR3 spans 15 amino acids. From germline, CDR1 is SGHRS and CDR2 YFSETQ. With 0 bases removed from V and 2 bases from J, the gap between germline ends came to 11 bases. For the CDR3, the DNA is TGCGCCAGCAGCTTGGGCGGGGCAGTTCAAGAGACCCAGTACTTC. Translated: CASSLGGAVQETQYF.